This TCR beta chain appears in the sequencing data of a study of T cell responses to AZD1222 COVID-19 vaccine. General observations from the study: Seropositive at baseline were only 5 or 6 AZD1222 recipients. Dominant CD4 TCR responses targeted spike regions 160-218 and 743-854.

The V end was cut by 3 bases, the J end by 1 base, with 6 bases between. Germline CDR1 is SNHLY and CDR2 is FYNNEI. The CDR3 extends over 13 amino acids. In this sample, this clone turned up once. Its antigen is unknown. TCRdb keeps only in-frame clones here, not all; method: immunoSEQ multiplex PCR. This table has some 160,000 clones, around nine tenths appearing once. This receptor was taken from an adult in good health. The chain joins TRBV2 to TRBJ1-2; unclear D gene. Specimen: peripheral blood, collected on day 0 of AZD1222 vaccination. The CDR3 coding sequence is TGTGCCAGCAGTGACCCTTTTAACTATGGCTACACCTTC. It codes for CASSDPFNYGYTF.